Shown below are 14 T cell receptor beta chains from a single sample sequenced in a study of cytomegalovirus exposure and HLA in healthy donors. PCR amplification relied on 60 Vbeta primers (plus 13 Jbeta primers). The data were produced by immunoSEQ multiplex PCR, yet TCRdb's version contains in-frame clones alone and is incomplete. The sample includes about 160,000 clones, around 76% of them seen just once. The sample comprised PBMCs. The origin of the receptors is a man aged 55 to 70 in good health and CMV-seronegative.

This sequence joins TRBV29-1 and TRBJ2-3, with D possibly TRBD1 on 5 matching bases. The germline CDR1 and CDR2 sequences are SQVTM and ANQGSEA. The CDR3 covers 15 residues. Trimming took 7 bases from V and 3 from J, leaving 20 bases between them. The CDR3 spells CSANLVGLGTDTQYF. CDR3 nucleotide sequence: TGCAGCGCTAATCTCGTGGGGCTTGGTACAGATACGCAGTATTTT.

This clone was counted a single time. The junction and the germline gene differ at one end; a read error may be behind it. The gene calls are TRBV7-9 and TRBJ2-2; TRBD1 agrees at 7 bases. Germline assignment: CDR1 SEHNR and CDR2 FQNEAQ (reference sequence). This CDR3 contains 17 residues. The CDR3 nucleotides are TGTTCCAGCAGCTCCCCACCCGGGACAGCGAACACCGGGGAGCTGTTTTTT. It is translated as CSSSSPPGTANTGELFF.

This chain joins TRBV27 and TRBJ2-1; TRBD2 aligns across 8 bases. The CDR3 runs to 13 residues. V trimming: 10 bases; J trimming: 7 bases; junction bases outside the gene matches: 9. Germline CDR1 MNHEY, CDR2 SMNVEV (reference sequence). This chain's CDR3 is CATQAGVWNEQFF. As DNA, the CDR3 is TGTGCCACCCAAGCGGGAGTGTGGAATGAGCAGTTCTTC.

This clone has just one count. V usage is TRBV29-1 and J usage is TRBJ2-1; 12 positions match TRBD2. The CDR3 spans 15 residues. V was clipped by 7 bases and J by 0 bases; unmatched bases: 4. Germline V lookup: CDR1 SQVTM, CDR2 ANQGSEA. CDR3 in DNA: TGCAGCGGGATGACTAGCGGGAGCTCCTACAATGAGCAGTTCTTC. It translates to CSGMTSGSSYNEQFF.

The rearrangement uses TRBV15 and TRBJ2-5; 12 bases are a match to TRBD2. The junction had 6 bases not matched to a gene; V was cut back by 5 bases and J by 2 bases. Per germline, CDR1 LNHNV and CDR2 YYDKDF (reference sequence). The CDR3 sequence is 16 residues long. The CDR3 loop is CATSAGTSGPQETQYF. CDR3 in DNA: TGTGCCACCAGCGCCGGGACTAGCGGGCCACAAGAGACCCAGTACTTC.

The J gene is TRBJ2-7, the V gene TRBV2; 9 bases agree with TRBD2. The V and J ends lost 2 bases and 3 bases, in that order; junction bases with no gene match: 5. Germline V gene data show CDR1 as SNHLY and CDR2 as FYNNEI. This CDR3 spans 15 amino acids. The CDR3 bases are TGTGCCAGCAGTGAAAGGCTAGCGGGGTACTACGAGCAGTACTTC. As protein: CASSERLAGYYEQYF.

The rearrangement links TRBV27 to TRBJ2-3; the D gene is possibly TRBD2 (6 bases). The CDR3 covers 19 residues. Germline CDR1 MNHEY, CDR2 SMNVEV (reference sequence). V lost 6 bases and J 6 bases, leaving 31 bases between the germline ends. The CDR3 is CASSSLGQGGREGWDTQYF. In nucleotides, the CDR3 is TGTGCCAGCAGCTCTCTCGGGCAGGGAGGAAGGGAAGGGTGGGATACGCAGTATTTT.

As regards this clone: The sample contains more than one DNA sequence encoding this CDR3. V is TRBV5-6 and J is TRBJ2-7; a weak D match, TRBD2 (5 bases). The CDR3 covers 16 residues. Germline assignment: CDR1 SGHDT and CDR2 YYEEEE. V lost 0 bases to trimming and J lost 1 base, with 14 bases between them. The CDR3 nucleotides are TGTGCCAGCAGCTTGGCCCCTGGACGGGGATCCTACGAGCAGTACTTC. This codes for CASSLAPGRGSYEQYF.

V is TRBV7-2 and J is TRBJ2-5; a possible D gene is TRBD1 (6 bases). Germline V gene data show CDR1 as SGHTA and CDR2 as FQGNSA. Trimming took off 3 bases at V and 3 bases at J, with 11 bases between the two ends. This CDR3 has 14 residues. CDR3 nucleotides: TGTGCCAGCAGCTTTACAGCAGGGGAAGAGACCCAGTACTTC. Translating it yields CASSFTAGEETQYF.

V gene TRBV5-1 combines with J gene TRBJ2-1; 9 bases agree with TRBD2. This CDR3 has 15 residues. V shed 4 bases and J 0 bases; nucleotides not matched to a gene: 2. Germline V lookup: CDR1 SGHRS, CDR2 YFSETQ. The CDR3 protein is CASSLAGISYNEQFF. In DNA form, the CDR3 reads TGCGCCAGCAGCCTAGCGGGGATCTCCTACAATGAGCAGTTCTTC.

There are a few counts of this clone. The chain carries TRBV6-4 and TRBJ2-2, with D uncertain. Germline V gene lookup returns CDR1 MRHNA and CDR2 SNTAGT. The CDR3 is made up of 15 amino acids. V was clipped by 5 bases and J by 1 base, with 11 bases between them. The CDR3 protein is CASSLGGGNTGELFF. DNA of the CDR3: TGTGCCAGCAGTCTGGGTGGCGGGAACACCGGGGAGCTGTTTTTT.

The genes are TRBV6-5 and TRBJ1-5; unclear D gene. Trimming stripped 6 bases from V and 7 bases from J, with 19 bases between. Per the germline V gene, CDR1 is MNHEY and CDR2 is SVGAGI. The CDR3 contains 15 residues. The chain's CDR3 is CASRPKLGAGQPQHF. The DNA for the CDR3 is TGTGCCAGCAGACCTAAATTGGGAGCTGGGCAGCCCCAGCATTTT.

This clone was detected a few times. V usage is TRBV5-4 and J usage is TRBJ2-5, with 8 nucleotides matching TRBD1. Germline assignment: CDR1 SGHNT and CDR2 YYREEE (reference sequence). V lost 5 bases and J lost 5; bases outside the gene matches: 8. The CDR3 loop spans 14 amino acids. CDR3 in DNA: TGTGCCAGCAGACAAGACAGGGGCGGGGAGACCCAGTACTTC. It yields the protein CASRQDRGGETQYF.

The chain employs TRBV5-8 and TRBJ2-5; possibly TRBD2 for D (7 bases). CDR3 length: 13 residues. Germline CDR1 SGHTS, CDR2 YDEGEE. V lost 2 bases, J lost 5 bases, and 10 bases lay in between. CDR3 nucleotides: TGTGCCAGCAGCTTCAGGGGAGGGGAGACCCAGTACTTC. This codes for CASSFRGGETQYF.